The next 30 T cell receptor beta chains were all read from a single sample in a study of blood T cell repertoires in COVID-19. Assay used: immunoSEQ multiplex PCR; TCRdb lists only in-frame clones, some missing. The sample contains a few hundred thousand clones, 85% of which appear only once. The specimen was peripheral blood. Source of these receptors: a human donor in a cohort sampled during active COVID-19.

The chain is built from TRBV5-1 and TRBJ2-3; TRBD2 might be the D (6 bases). Germline assignment: CDR1 SGHRS and CDR2 YFSETQ. Trimming stripped 0 bases from V and 0 bases from J, with 11 bases between. The CDR3 covers 16 residues. The DNA of the CDR3 is TGCGCCAGCAGCTTGGGAACGGGGACTAGCACAGATACGCAGTATTTT. Translating gives CASSLGTGTSTDTQYF.

The V call is TRBV5-1, the J call TRBJ1-2, with D uncertain. The CDR3 is made up of 14 amino acids. The ends were cut back, 0 bases at V and 6 bases at J, with 12 bases in the middle. Germline values: CDR1 SGHRS, CDR2 YFSETQ. The CDR3 DNA reads TGCGCCAGCAGCTTGGTCCCCCAGGCCCATGGCTACACCTTC. Translation: CASSLVPQAHGYTF.

This chain joins TRBV7-9 and TRBJ1-2; D is perhaps TRBD1 (5 bases). With 1 base removed from V and 5 bases from J, the gap between germline ends came to 8 bases. Germline V gives CDR1 SEHNR, CDR2 FQNEAQ (reference sequence). This CDR3 comprises 13 residues. As DNA, the CDR3 is TGTGCCAGCAGCTTAGAAGGGGCTTATGGCTACACCTTC. This codes for CASSLEGAYGYTF. The whole variable domain, filled in from reference TRBV7-9 and TRBJ1-2, reads DTGVSQNPRHKITKRGQNVTFRCDPISEHNRLYWYRQTLGQGPEFLTYFQNEAQLEKSRLLSDRFSAERPKGSFSTLEIQRTEQGDSAMYLCASSLEGAYGYTFGSGTRLTVV.

This clone is a singleton in its sample. The V call is TRBV5-4, the J call TRBJ1-1; D may be TRBD1 (6 bases). V lost 0 bases and J 6 bases, leaving 12 bases between the germline ends. Germline CDR1 is SGHNT and CDR2 is YYREEE (reference sequence). The CDR3 is 14 amino acids. The CDR3 sequence: CASSLGQENPEAFF. CDR3 sequence (DNA): TGTGCCAGCAGCTTGGGACAGGAAAATCCTGAAGCTTTCTTT.

V usage is TRBV6-5 and J usage is TRBJ2-3, with D possibly being TRBD2 (5 bases). The CDR3 covers 15 residues. Trimming stripped 6 bases from V and 2 bases from J, with 15 bases between. From germline, CDR1 is MNHEY and CDR2 SVGAGI. CDR3 sequence (DNA): TGTGCCAGCAGCCACGGACTGGTAGCCACAGATACGCAGTATTTT. As protein: CASSHGLVATDTQYF.

The V call is TRBV27, the J call TRBJ2-3; 8 nucleotides align to TRBD1. Looked up from germline, CDR1 is MNHEY and CDR2 is SMNVEV (reference sequence). The CDR3 is 15 amino acids. The V segment lost 6 bases and the J segment 3 bases; nucleotides outside the gene matches: 8. DNA of the CDR3: TGTGCCAGCAGCACAGGGGGTAGATTGACAGATACGCAGTATTTT. Its protein product is CASSTGGRLTDTQYF.

V usage is TRBV2 and J usage is TRBJ2-6; D gene uncertain. The CDR3 has 14 amino acids. Germline CDR1 and CDR2: SNHLY and FYNNEI. Trimming took off 7 bases at V and 0 bases at J, with 7 bases between the two ends. The CDR3 DNA is TGTGCCAGCACCACGGGCTCTGGGGCCAACGTCCTGACTTTC. Translated, it gives CASTTGSGANVLTF.

This sequence joins TRBV10-2 and TRBJ1-2; 7 nucleotides agree with TRBD1. The J segment lost 6 bases and the V segment lost 3 bases, leaving 10 bases of the junction unmatched. The CDR3 has 15 residues. From germline, CDR1 is WSHSY and CDR2 SAAADI. The CDR3 nucleotides are TGCGCCAGCAGTGACACCGACAGGGATGGAAATGGCTACACCTTC. Its translation is CASSDTDRDGNGYTF.

The rearrangement uses TRBV5-4 and TRBJ2-1; TRBD2 matches 11 bases. The ends lost 4 bases at V and 5 bases at J; junction bases unmatched: 5. In germline, CDR1 is SGHNT, CDR2 YYREEE (reference sequence). The CDR3 contains 15 residues. The CDR3 DNA reads TGTGCCAGCAGCAAACCACTAGCGGGAGACAATGAGCAGTTCTTC. Its translation: CASSKPLAGDNEQFF.

J is TRBJ1-3 and V is TRBV9; the D gene is possibly TRBD1 (5 bases). V lost 1 base and J lost 2, with 10 bases in between. The CDR3 covers 15 residues. Looked up from germline, CDR1 is SGDLS and CDR2 is YYNGEE. The CDR3 DNA reads as TGTGCCAGCAGCGTAAACCCGGACACTGGAAACACCATATATTTT. It translates to CASSVNPDTGNTIYF.

This clone appeared many times. Other DNA sequences in this sample translate to the same CDR3. The chain uses TRBV5-4 and TRBJ1-2; TRBD1 is a possible D gene (6 bases). Deletions cut 0 bases from V and 4 bases from J, with 13 bases between. The germline gives CDR1 SGHNT, CDR2 YYREEE (reference sequence). This CDR3 contains 15 residues. CDR3 DNA: TGTGCCAGCAGCTTGGAACAGGGACGGGGCTATGGCTACACCTTC. This translates into CASSLEQGRGYGYTF.

The chain uses TRBV15 and TRBJ2-3; the match to TRBD2 covers 7 bases. The CDR3 is 14 residues long. Germline values: CDR1 LNHNV, CDR2 YYDKDF (reference sequence). With 7 bases clipped from V and 5 bases from J, the junction kept 9 bases outside the gene matches. The chain's CDR3 is CATTYGGRVDTQYF. DNA for the CDR3: TGTGCCACCACTTACGGGGGGAGGGTAGATACGCAGTATTTT.

About this clone: The sample holds other DNA sequences that translate to the same CDR3. The CDR3 sequence is CASSPQGNSNQPQHF. In DNA form, the CDR3 reads TGTGCCAGCTCACCCCAGGGTAATAGCAATCAGCCCCAGCATTTT. The chain is built from TRBV18 and TRBJ1-5; possibly TRBD1 for D (5 bases). Deletions cut 3 bases from V and 0 bases from J, with 9 bases between. Germline CDR1 KGHSH, CDR2 LQKENI. CDR3 length: 15 residues.

The chain is built from TRBV6-4 and TRBJ1-5, with TRBD1 matching 8 bases. Per the germline V gene, CDR1 is MRHNA and CDR2 is SNTAGT. The CDR3 totals 13 residues. Germline trimming cut 5 bases from V and 7 bases from J; bases unmatched to any gene: 4. CDR3 DNA: TGTGCCAGCAGTCCACAGGGGGGCCAGCCCCAGCATTTT. Its translation: CASSPQGGQPQHF.

The genes are TRBV7-2 and TRBJ1-3; the match to TRBD1 covers 10 bases. The CDR3 has 13 amino acids. V lost 3 bases and J lost 12; bases outside the gene matches: 5. CDR1 is SGHTA, CDR2 FQGNSA, per germline. The CDR3 region is CASSLGQGRNIYF. DNA for the CDR3: TGTGCCAGCAGCTTGGGACAGGGGAGAAACATATATTTT.

V gene TRBV19 combines with J gene TRBJ2-1, with D possibly being TRBD2 (7 bases). This CDR3 is 17 amino acids long. From germline, CDR1 is LNHDA and CDR2 SQIVND (reference sequence). The ends were cut back, 6 bases at V and 4 bases at J, with 22 bases in the middle. Written as DNA, the CDR3 is TGTGCCAGTAGCCCCTGGTTCGGCGGGGGCCCTTACAATGAGCAGTTCTTC. This gives the protein CASSPWFGGGPYNEQFF.

The chain links TRBV4-1 to TRBJ1-1, with no clear D. Germline loops: CDR1 MGHRA, CDR2 YSYEKL. The CDR3 contains 8 residues. The germline V and J ends were trimmed by 8 bases and 7 bases, with 2 bases remaining between them. The CDR3 DNA follows: TGCGCCAGCCTTGAAGCTTTCTTT. Its protein product is CASLEAFF.

V usage is TRBV5-4 and J usage is TRBJ2-7, with 11 bases lining up with TRBD2. The germline V gene has CDR1 SGHNT and CDR2 YYREEE (reference sequence). The CDR3 extends over 15 amino acids. The ends lost 4 bases at V and 6 bases at J; junction bases unmatched: 9. The CDR3: CASSGPTSGDPEQYF. Here the CDR3 DNA reads TGTGCCAGCAGCGGACCGACTAGCGGGGACCCCGAGCAGTACTTC.

This clone was found many times. In nucleotides, the CDR3 is TGTGCCAGCAGCTTTTGGGGCCGACTAGCCGAGCAGTACTTC. Protein: CASSFWGRLAEQYF. This sequence joins TRBV11-1 and TRBJ2-7, with 7 bases fitting TRBD2. The CDR3 is 14 amino acids. Germline V CDR1 and CDR2: SGHAT, FQDESV (reference sequence). V was pared by 3 bases and J by 6 bases, with 8 bases of the junction left unmatched. The complete variable domain, with remaining parts taken from reference TRBV11-1 and TRBJ2-7, reads EAEVAQSPRYKITEKSQAVAFWCDPISGHATLYWYRQILGQGPELLVQFQDESVVDDSQLPKDRFSAERLKGVDSTLKIQPAELGDSAMYLCASSFWGRLAEQYFGPGTRLTVT.

The genes are TRBV18 and TRBJ1-4, with 7 positions matching TRBD1. V was pared by 3 bases and J by 4 bases, with 8 bases of the junction left unmatched. This CDR3 is 16 amino acids long. Germline CDR1 and CDR2: KGHSH and LQKENI. CDR3 DNA sequence: TGTGCCAGCTCACCGCTATGGGACAGCGGTAATGAAAAACTGTTTTTT. Its translation: CASSPLWDSGNEKLFF.

The CDR3 here is CASSTGTGGSLYEQYF. The CDR3 nucleotides are TGTGCCAGCTCAACAGGGACCGGGGGGAGTCTCTACGAGCAGTACTTC. The chain carries TRBV18 and TRBJ2-7; possibly TRBD2 for D (7 bases). V shed 5 bases and J shed 3 bases, with 20 bases lying between them. The germline gives CDR1 KGHSH, CDR2 LQKENI. The CDR3 loop spans 16 amino acids.

This chain uses TRBV4-2 with TRBJ2-5; D gene uncertain. Germline V CDR1 and CDR2: LGHNA, YNFKEQ. The CDR3 runs 13 residues. The V and J ends lost 0 bases and 1 base respectively, with 3 bases between them. The CDR3 spells CASSQDLQETQYF. Written as DNA, the CDR3 is TGTGCCAGCAGCCAAGATCTCCAAGAGACCCAGTACTTC.

The rearrangement uses TRBV27 and TRBJ2-1; D call uncertain. Germline CDR1 MNHEY, CDR2 SMNVEV (reference sequence). The CDR3 extends over 12 amino acids. The V and J ends lost 2 bases and 10 bases respectively, with 9 bases between them. The CDR3 DNA sequence: TGTGCCAGCAGTTTAGGGCCGGAAGAGCAGTTCTTC. It yields the protein CASSLGPEEQFF.

The chain carries TRBV3-1 (or the pseudogene TRBV3-2) and TRBJ1-4; D is perhaps TRBD1 (6 bases). This CDR3 has 15 amino acids. Trimming took off 1 base at V and 7 bases at J, with 13 bases between the two ends. Germline CDR1 and CDR2: LGHDT and YNNKEL (reference sequence). Here the CDR3 reads CASSQGPGEGEKLFF. The CDR3 DNA reads TGTGCCAGCAGCCAAGGGCCAGGGGAGGGTGAAAAACTGTTTTTT.

In this sample, this clone turned up a few times. The sample contains more than one DNA sequence encoding this CDR3. V usage is TRBV18 and J usage is TRBJ2-6; 7 nucleotides line up with TRBD1. J lost 4 bases, V lost 6 bases, and 6 bases had no gene match. Germline CDR1 is KGHSH and CDR2 is LQKENI. This CDR3 has 15 residues. This CDR3 is CASSRQGAGANVLTF. For the CDR3, the DNA is TGTGCCAGCTCTCGACAGGGAGCCGGGGCCAACGTCCTGACTTTC.

The chain links TRBV5-6 to TRBJ2-3, with TRBD2 identical over 9 bases. The V gene end was trimmed by 0 bases and the J gene end by 0 bases; junction bases not matched to a gene: 2. The CDR3 loop spans 16 amino acids. Germline assignment: CDR1 SGHDT and CDR2 YYEEEE. The CDR3 DNA follows: TGTGCCAGCAGCTTGGGCCTAGCGGGGAGCACAGATACGCAGTATTTT. This encodes CASSLGLAGSTDTQYF.

This clone was seen just once. J is TRBJ2-3 and V is TRBV5-8; D remains ambiguous. The germline V gene encodes CDR1 SGHTS and CDR2 YDEGEE. The CDR3 contains 14 residues. V was cut by 0 bases and J by 2 bases, with 7 bases left in between. CDR3 amino acids: CASSLGSYTDTQYF. CDR3 DNA: TGTGCCAGCAGCTTGGGCAGTTACACAGATACGCAGTATTTT.

The chain is built from TRBV3-1 (or the pseudogene TRBV3-2) and TRBJ2-5; TRBD2 matches at 11 bases. The CDR3 is made up of 14 amino acids. V lost 11 bases to trimming and J lost 1 base; unmatched junction nucleotides: 6. Germline V gives CDR1 LGHDT, CDR2 YNNKEL (reference sequence). This chain's CDR3 is CAASSGGIQETQYF. The CDR3 DNA follows: TGTGCCGCGTCTAGCGGGGGGATCCAAGAGACCCAGTACTTC.

The chain recombines TRBV7-2 with TRBJ1-2, with TRBD1 as a possible D gene (6 bases). Trimming shortened V by 4 bases and J by 4 bases, and 7 bases separated the two germline ends. Germline values: CDR1 SGHTA, CDR2 FQGNSA. This CDR3 is built from 12 residues. This chain's CDR3 is CASSWDIYGYTF. The CDR3 nucleotides are TGTGCCAGCAGCTGGGACATCTATGGCTACACCTTC.

The chain employs TRBV7-9 and TRBJ2-7; D might be TRBD2 (5 bases). CDR3 length: 13 amino acids. Trimming left V 5 bases short and J 2 bases short, with 10 bases between. From germline, CDR1 is SEHNR and CDR2 FQNEAQ (reference sequence). CDR3 in amino acids: CASSRGLTYEQYF. The CDR3 nucleotides are TGTGCCAGCAGCCGCGGACTTACCTACGAGCAGTACTTC.